This TCR beta chain was profiled in a study of tumor T cells in aggressive B-cell lymphoma. Trimming removed 4 bases from V and 9 bases from J; junction bases left unmatched: 4. CDR3 length: 14 amino acids. CDR1 and CDR2 from the germline V gene are SGHDN and FVKESK. Profiled with immunoSEQ multiplex PCR; TCRdb holds only in-frame clones, not every one. The table records fewer than 2,000 clones, 93% of them present only once. J is TRBJ1-6 and V is TRBV14, with 9 bases identical to TRBD1. Sequenced material: tumor tissue. The source is an adult with diffuse large B cell lymphoma. The CDR3 sequence is CASSPQGARSPLHF. The DNA for the CDR3 is TGTGCCAGCAGCCCACAGGGGGCGCGTTCACCCCTCCACTTT.